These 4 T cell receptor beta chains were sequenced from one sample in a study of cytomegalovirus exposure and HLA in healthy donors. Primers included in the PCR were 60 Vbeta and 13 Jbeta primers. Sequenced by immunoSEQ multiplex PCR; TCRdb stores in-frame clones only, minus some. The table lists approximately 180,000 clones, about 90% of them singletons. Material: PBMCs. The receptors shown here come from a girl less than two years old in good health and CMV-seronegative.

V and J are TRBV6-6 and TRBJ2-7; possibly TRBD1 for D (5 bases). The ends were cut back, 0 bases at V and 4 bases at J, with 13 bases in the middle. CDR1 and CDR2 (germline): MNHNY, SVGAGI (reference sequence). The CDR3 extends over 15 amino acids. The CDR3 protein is CASSYSQGLRYEQYF. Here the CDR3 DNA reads TGTGCCAGCAGTTACTCCCAGGGTCTCCGATACGAGCAGTACTTC.

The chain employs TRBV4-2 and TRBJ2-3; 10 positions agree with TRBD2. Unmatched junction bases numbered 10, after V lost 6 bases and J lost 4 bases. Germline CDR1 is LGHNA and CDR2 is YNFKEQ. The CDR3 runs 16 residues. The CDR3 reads CASSPTGTSEADTQYF. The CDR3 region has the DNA TGTGCCAGCAGTCCTACCGGGACTAGCGAGGCAGATACGCAGTATTTT.

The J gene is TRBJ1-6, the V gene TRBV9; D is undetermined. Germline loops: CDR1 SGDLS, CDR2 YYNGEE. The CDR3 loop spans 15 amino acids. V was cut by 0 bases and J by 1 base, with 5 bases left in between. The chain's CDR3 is CASSVAGSYNSPLHF. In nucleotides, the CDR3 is TGTGCCAGCAGCGTAGCGGGATCCTATAATTCACCCCTCCACTTT.

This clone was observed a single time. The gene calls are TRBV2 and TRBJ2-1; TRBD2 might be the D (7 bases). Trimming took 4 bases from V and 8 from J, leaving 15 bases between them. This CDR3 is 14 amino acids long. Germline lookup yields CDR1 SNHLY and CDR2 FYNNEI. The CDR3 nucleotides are TGTGCCAGCAGTGGGTACAGGGAGGGACATGAGCAGTTCTTC. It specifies CASSGYREGHEQFF.